The rows below give T cell receptor beta chains drawn from one sample of a study of T cell changes during pregnancy in multiple sclerosis. The repertoire was sequenced with immunoSEQ multiplex PCR; TCRdb's copy has only in-frame clones and lacks some. The repertoire holds about 77,000 clones, with roughly 91% as singletons. The sample was peripheral blood, taken after pregnancy. These receptors were collected from a female donor in good health, enrolled as a control in a pregnancy study. Both conserved end residues are part of each CDR3. The D gene is left open where the match is weak. Expanded clones are given a class, and other clones once, few, many or no size at all.

v_call,j_call,d_call,clone_size,cdr3_nt,cdr3_aa
TRBV4-3,TRBJ2-7,-,once,TGCGCCAGCAGCTCCCGGAATAGCGCATTCTACGAGCAGTACTTC,CASSSRNSAFYEQYF
TRBV5-4,TRBJ2-5,-,once,TGTGCCAGCAGCTCGGGAACCCCCAAAGAGACCCAGTACTTC,CASSSGTPKETQYF
TRBV9,TRBJ2-7,-,-,TGTGCCAGCAGCGTAGATCTCGGGTTGGGGCACGAGCAGTACTTC,CASSVDLGLGHEQYF
TRBV11-2,TRBJ2-3,TRBD2,-,TGTGCCAGCAGCCCTCGGACTAGCGGGAGAAACACAGATACGCAGTATTTT,CASSPRTSGRNTDTQYF
TRBV18,TRBJ2-7,TRBD2,-,TGTGCCAGCTCACTCTCGAGCGGGGGGGCTGACGAGCAGTACTTC,CASSLSSGGADEQYF
TRBV30,TRBJ2-2,-,-,TGTGCCTGGGATGAAGGACTACCGAGTACCGGGGAGCTGTTTTTT,CAWDEGLPSTGELFF
TRBV28,TRBJ1-1,-,-,TGTGCCAGCACCCTAGGGCTTCGGGGGTTGGGGAACACTGAAGCTTTCTTT,CASTLGLRGLGNTEAFF
TRBV6-5,TRBJ1-4,-,-,TGTGCCAGCAGTACACGGGTAGGAAAACTGTTTTTT,CASSTRVGKLFF
TRBV5-1,TRBJ2-3,TRBD2,-,TGCGCCAGCACTCGTGCGGGGGGCGACACAGATACGCAGTATTTT,CASTRAGGDTDTQYF
TRBV7-8,TRBJ2-3,TRBD1,-,TGTGCCAGCAGCCGACCTAGACAGGGTACAGATACGCAGTATTTT,CASSRPRQGTDTQYF
TRBV5-1,TRBJ2-3,-,-,TGCGCCAGCAGCTTGGATGGCGGTCAGCTACCTACGCAGTATTTT,CASSLDGGQLPTQYF
TRBV18,TRBJ2-7,TRBD2,-,TGTGCCAGCTCACCACCGGGACTAGCGGCGCTGTACTTC,CASSPPGLAALYF
TRBV2,TRBJ1-6,TRBD1,few,TGTGCCAGCAGCGACCCCGACAGGGCCTCCTATAATTCACCCCTCCACTTT,CASSDPDRASYNSPLHF
TRBV7-9,TRBJ2-5,TRBD1,-,TGTGCCAGCACACGGGAATTTCCGGGACAGGGTTCTGAGACCCAGTACTTC,CASTREFPGQGSETQYF
TRBV28,TRBJ2-5,TRBD2,-,TGTGCCAGCATGGGCCTCCTCGGGGGGGAGACCCAGTACTTC,CASMGLLGGETQYF
TRBV10-3,TRBJ2-3,TRBD2,once,TGTGCCATCAGTGTAACTAGCGGGAGTACCCCAACCCCGCAGTATTTT,CAISVTSGSTPTPQYF
TRBV5-1,TRBJ2-5,TRBD1,-,TGCGCCAGCAGCGCGGAAGGCACAGGGGCACGACAAGAGACCCAGTACTTC,CASSAEGTGARQETQYF
TRBV7-8,TRBJ1-2,TRBD1,-,TGTGCCAGCAGCCCAAAGACAGGGGTGGATAACTATGGCTACACCTTC,CASSPKTGVDNYGYTF
TRBV18,TRBJ2-7,TRBD1,-,TGTGCCAGCTCACCCGGGACAGTGACCTACGAGCAGTACTTC,CASSPGTVTYEQYF
TRBV7-9,TRBJ1-6,-,-,TGTGCCAGCAGCTTGTACAGCGGGAATAATTCACCCCTCCACTTT,CASSLYSGNNSPLHF
TRBV30,TRBJ2-7,-,-,TGTGCCTGGCGAACCTCGAGTGGAGGCGAGCAGTACTTC,CAWRTSSGGEQYF
TRBV28,TRBJ1-2,TRBD1,-,TGTGCCAGCAGTCCATGGCGGGACAGGGACTATGGCTACACCTTC,CASSPWRDRDYGYTF
TRBV7-2,TRBJ2-3,-,-,TGTGCCAGCAGCTTAGCGGGAGTTACAGATACGCAGTATTTT,CASSLAGVTDTQYF
TRBV4-2,TRBJ1-5,TRBD1,-,TGTGCCAGCAGCCAAGATAGAGGGACAGGGAGAAGGAATCAGCCCCAGCATTTT,CASSQDRGTGRRNQPQHF
TRBV7-9,TRBJ1-1,-,few,TGTGCCAGCAGCTTAGAGCCCACTGGTACTGAAGCTTTCTTT,CASSLEPTGTEAFF
TRBV2,TRBJ2-7,TRBD2,-,TGTGCCAGCAGTCGGACTAGGAGCTCCTACGAGCAGTACTTC,CASSRTRSSYEQYF
TRBV11-2,TRBJ2-5,-,-,TGTGCCAGCAGTCAGGGGTACCAAGAGACCCAGTACTTC,CASSQGYQETQYF
TRBV9,TRBJ2-1,TRBD2,-,TGTGCCAGCAGCGTAGCTAGCGGGGGGGACTCCTACAATGAGCAGTTCTTC,CASSVASGGDSYNEQFF
TRBV5-1,TRBJ2-2,-,-,TGCGCCAGCAGCTCTGGGGAGTACACCGGGGAGCTGTTTTTT,CASSSGEYTGELFF
TRBV28,TRBJ1-5,TRBD1,-,TGTGCCAGCAGTTCGGCCGGGACAGAGGATCAGCCCCAGCATTTT,CASSSAGTEDQPQHF
TRBV30,TRBJ2-7,TRBD2,-,TGTGCCGTTTCGCGGGAGATTTACAACGAGCAGTACTTC,CAVSREIYNEQYF
TRBV7-9,TRBJ2-3,-,-,TGTGCCAGCAGCCCAGACAGCCCCTCTAGCACAGATACGCAGTATTTT,CASSPDSPSSTDTQYF
TRBV7-9,TRBJ1-2,-,-,TGTGCCAGCATCTCCCTGGCGGAAGTATATGGCTACACCTTC,CASISLAEVYGYTF
TRBV7-3,TRBJ2-5,TRBD1,-,TGTGCCAGCAGCTTATCGGGACAGGGCGGGGAGACCCAGTACTTC,CASSLSGQGGETQYF
TRBV30,TRBJ2-1,TRBD1,-,TGTGCCTGGAGTGTAAGGACAGGTCCCTACAATGAGCAGTTCTTC,CAWSVRTGPYNEQFF
TRBV7-7,TRBJ2-2,-,-,TGTGCTAGCAGCTTGGAGGTGCAATCCGGGGAGCTGTTTTTT,CASSLEVQSGELFF
TRBV10-2,TRBJ1-3,-,-,TGCGCCAGCGGAACTATCTCTGGAAACACCATATATTTT,CASGTISGNTIYF
TRBV5-1,TRBJ2-7,TRBD2,-,TGCGCCAGCAGCCAGCTGACTAGCGGGGGCCTCTACGAGCAGTACTTC,CASSQLTSGGLYEQYF
TRBV27,TRBJ2-1,TRBD1,-,TGTGCCAGCAATAACAGGGGACAAAACAATGAGCAGTTCTTC,CASNNRGQNNEQFF
TRBV18,TRBJ2-7,TRBD2,once,TGTGCCAGCTCACGTAATAGCGGGGGGGACTACGAGCAGTACTTC,CASSRNSGGDYEQYF
TRBV19,TRBJ1-5,TRBD1,-,TGTGCCAGTAGACCTGCCGGGACAGGGGGTGTTCAGCCCCAGCATTTT,CASRPAGTGGVQPQHF
TRBV14,TRBJ2-2,-,-,TGTGCCAGCAGCCAAGTACTAGCCGGCGGGGAGCTGTTTTTT,CASSQVLAGGELFF
TRBV4-3,TRBJ2-3,-,-,TGCGCCAGCAGCCAAGACAGTTCCAGGTATGCAGATACGCAGTATTTT,CASSQDSSRYADTQYF
TRBV9,TRBJ2-7,-,-,TGTGCCAGCAGCGTAGTAGCACTCTCAGGGGAGCAGTACTTC,CASSVVALSGEQYF
TRBV19,TRBJ2-6,-,-,TGTGCCAGTAGTTTCACAGGGTACGGGGCCAACGTCCTGACTTTC,CASSFTGYGANVLTF
TRBV9,TRBJ2-7,TRBD2,-,TGTGCCAGCAGCGTGGGACTAGCGGCCTACGAGCAGTACTTC,CASSVGLAAYEQYF
TRBV6-6,TRBJ1-1,-,-,TGTGCCAGCAGCGCCGGACAGTCTCTTTTTACTGAAGCTTTCTTT,CASSAGQSLFTEAFF
TRBV28,TRBJ2-7,TRBD2,-,TGTGCCAGCAAGGGACTATTCTACGAGCAGTACTTC,CASKGLFYEQYF
TRBV10-1,TRBJ2-7,TRBD1,-,TGCGCCACACCCAACCGGGACAGGGGCGACGAGCAGTACTTC,CATPNRDRGDEQYF
TRBV7-7,TRBJ2-1,-,-,TGTGCTAGCAGCTTAACGCCCTCGGAGGACAATGAGCAGTTCTTC,CASSLTPSEDNEQFF